Presented here are 31 T cell receptor beta chains from one specimen sequenced in a study of blood T cell repertoires in COVID-19. TCRdb's copy holds only in-frame clones and misses some; the assay was immunoSEQ multiplex PCR. The table records 57,000 or so clones, less than 85% of them present only once. The material sequenced was peripheral blood. The source of these receptors is a man aged 55 to 70 with acute or convalescent COVID-19.

The chain combines TRBV4-1 with TRBJ2-2; 13 bases are a match to TRBD2. This CDR3 region has 15 residues. Germline V gene lookup returns CDR1 MGHRA and CDR2 YSYEKL. Germline trimming cut 8 bases from V and 6 bases from J; bases unmatched to any gene: 6. As DNA, the CDR3 is TGCGCCAGCCGAATCGGACTAGCGGGAGCCGGGGAGCTGTTTTTT. This sequence encodes CASRIGLAGAGELFF.

This clone appeared once. The chain couples TRBV5-8 to TRBJ2-7; TRBD1 aligns across 8 bases. J lost 3 bases, V lost 6 bases, and 11 bases had no gene match. CDR3 length: 15 residues. Germline CDR1 is SGHTS and CDR2 is YDEGEE. The CDR3 DNA reads TGTGCCAGCACCAAGATGGACAGGGCAGTCTACGAGCAGTACTTC. This gives the protein CASTKMDRAVYEQYF.

Concerning this clone itself: At one end the junction does not follow the germline gene, possibly because of a read error. V usage is TRBV7-9 and J usage is TRBJ2-1, with D possibly matching TRBD2 (6 bases). Per germline, CDR1 SEHNR and CDR2 FQNEAQ (reference sequence). The CDR3 is 14 residues long. This chain's CDR3 is CASSFTSSHNEQFF. The CDR3 DNA is TGTGCCAGCAGCTTTACTAGCTCCCACAATGAGCAGTTCTTC.

This chain connects TRBV5-1 to TRBJ2-1, with D possibly TRBD1 on 7 matching bases. The germline V gene encodes CDR1 SGHRS and CDR2 YFSETQ. V dropped 1 base and J dropped 2 bases, with 13 bases sitting between them. CDR3 size: 16 residues. The CDR3 sequence: CASSLSGGGAYNEQFF. The CDR3 DNA reads TGCGCCAGCAGCTTGAGCGGAGGGGGCGCCTACAATGAGCAGTTCTTC.

Only a few counts were recorded for this clone. The J gene is TRBJ2-2, the V gene TRBV6-2 or TRBV6-3, with TRBD2 identical over 8 bases. From germline, CDR1 is MNHEY and CDR2 SVGEGT. This CDR3 has 15 amino acids. V shed 0 bases, J shed 4 bases, and the junction held 1 base outside the gene matches. The chain's CDR3 is CASSYSSGSTGELFF. In nucleotides, the CDR3 is TGTGCCAGCAGTTACTCCAGCGGGAGCACCGGGGAGCTGTTTTTT.

This rearrangement joins TRBV20-1 to TRBJ2-1; 7 positions match TRBD2. There are 14 residues in the CDR3. Germline trimming cut 3 bases from V and 7 bases from J; bases unmatched to any gene: 9. In germline, CDR1 is DFQATT, CDR2 SNEGSKA (reference sequence). The DNA for the CDR3 is TGCAGTGCTAGTGAGGCGGGAGTCGGGAATGAGCAGTTCTTC. Its translation is CSASEAGVGNEQFF.

The rearrangement links TRBV18 to TRBJ2-1; TRBD1 matches at 9 bases. CDR3 size: 15 residues. From germline, CDR1 is KGHSH and CDR2 LQKENI. V trimming: 3 bases; J trimming: 10 bases; junction bases outside the gene matches: 10. For the CDR3, the DNA is TGTGCCAGCTCACCCCAACAGGGGGCCACCGAAGAGCAGTTCTTC. Its protein is CASSPQQGATEEQFF.

The J gene is TRBJ1-2, the V gene TRBV3-1 (or the pseudogene TRBV3-2); possibly TRBD1 for D (6 bases). CDR1 and CDR2 from the germline V gene are LGHDT and YNNKEL (reference sequence). The CDR3 has 13 residues. V was cut by 6 bases and J by 8 bases, with 16 bases left in between. The CDR3 region has the DNA TGTGCCAGCAGGCACGGGACATTTATGGGCTACACCTTC. It yields the protein CASRHGTFMGYTF.

The CDR3 DNA reads as TGTGCCAGCGCGAGCTCCTATAATTCACCCCTCCACTTT. Translating it yields CASASSYNSPLHF. V is TRBV6-5 and J is TRBJ1-6, with no clear D. Germline CDR1 and CDR2: MNHEY and SVGAGI. This CDR3 is 13 amino acids long. Trimming cost V 8 bases and J 0 bases, with 5 bases left between them.

V is TRBV7-9 and J is TRBJ1-1, with D unclear. The CDR3 length is 13 residues. CDR1 and CDR2 from the germline V gene are SEHNR and FQNEAQ (reference sequence). Trimming left V 1 base short and J 5 bases short, with 8 bases between. This chain's CDR3 is CASSLVVPTEAFF. Written as DNA, the CDR3 is TGTGCCAGCAGCTTAGTCGTCCCGACTGAAGCTTTCTTT.

This clone was recorded a few times. The chain has TRBV5-1 and TRBJ2-7; D remains unclear. The CDR3 covers 15 residues. Germline V gives CDR1 SGHRS, CDR2 YFSETQ. Trimming pared 0 bases from V and 3 bases from J, leaving 13 bases between. As DNA, the CDR3 is TGCGCCAGCAGCTTGGTGAAGATTCGAGACTACGAGCAGTACTTC. It codes for CASSLVKIRDYEQYF.

This chain joins TRBV19 and TRBJ2-1; 9 bases align to TRBD2. This CDR3 spans 15 amino acids. J was trimmed by 8 bases and V by 7 bases; bases with no gene match: 12. Per the germline V gene, CDR1 is LNHDA and CDR2 is SQIVND (reference sequence). The CDR3 bases are TGTGCCAGTACCCAACTAGCGGGTCAAAGTCATGAGCAGTTCTTC. Translating it yields CASTQLAGQSHEQFF.

The chain carries TRBV4-1 and TRBJ2-1, with a possible D match to TRBD2 (5 bases). V shed 1 base and J shed 2 bases, with 12 bases lying between them. The CDR3 has 16 amino acids. Per germline, CDR1 MGHRA and CDR2 YSYEKL. The CDR3 region has the DNA TGCGCCAGCAGCCAAGGCGTGGGAGAGGCCTACAATGAGCAGTTCTTC. Translated, it gives CASSQGVGEAYNEQFF.

The rearrangement links TRBV19 to TRBJ1-4; TRBD1 agrees at 8 bases. The CDR3 length is 12 residues. Looked up from germline, CDR1 is LNHDA and CDR2 is SQIVND (reference sequence). With V trimmed by 10 bases and J by 8 bases, 6 bases remained unmatched. CDR3 DNA: TGTGCCACTGGACAGGGAGGAGAAAAACTGTTTTTT. This translates into CATGQGGEKLFF.

V usage is TRBV7-2 and J usage is TRBJ2-1; TRBD1 agrees at 7 bases. The CDR3 contains 14 residues. The J segment lost 4 bases and the V segment lost 6 bases, leaving 6 bases of the junction unmatched. Germline CDR1 is SGHTA and CDR2 is FQGNSA. Here the CDR3 reads CASSKGTEYNEQFF. CDR3 nucleotides: TGTGCCAGCAGTAAGGGGACAGAGTACAATGAGCAGTTCTTC.

The gene calls are TRBV4-1 and TRBJ2-3; no definite D call. The germline V gene encodes CDR1 MGHRA and CDR2 YSYEKL. The CDR3 contains 13 residues. The V end was cut by 1 base, the J end by 1 base, with 3 bases between. The CDR3 DNA reads TGCGCCAGCAGCCAAGTCGGCACAGATACGCAGTATTTT. Protein product: CASSQVGTDTQYF.

The table lists this clone with a few counts. DNA of the CDR3: TGTGCCAGCAGTCGCACCGGGACAGGGGATTCACCCCTCCACTTT. Translation gives CASSRTGTGDSPLHF. The chain is built from TRBV6-6 and TRBJ1-6, with 10 bases matching TRBD1. This CDR3 spans 15 amino acids. Germline-derived CDR1 and CDR2 are MNHNY and SVGAGI (reference sequence). Trimming removed 5 bases from V and 8 bases from J; junction bases left unmatched: 6.

This clone was counted only a few times. This rearrangement joins TRBV6-5 to TRBJ2-2; weak D call: TRBD1 (6 bases). This CDR3 is 14 amino acids long. V lost 10 bases, J lost 1 base, and 13 bases lay in between. CDR1 MNHEY and CDR2 SVGAGI come from the germline V gene. CDR3 nucleotides: TGTGCCACCATTCCGGGACAGAACACCGGGGAGCTGTTTTTT. Translation gives CATIPGQNTGELFF.

The V gene is TRBV27, the J gene TRBJ1-2, with D hard to call. CDR1 is MNHEY, CDR2 SMNVEV, per germline (reference sequence). The CDR3 consists of 16 residues. Trimming took 5 bases from V and 8 from J, leaving 24 bases between them. CDR3 loop: CASSSWTGRMTGGYTF. CDR3 DNA sequence: TGTGCCAGCAGTAGTTGGACGGGTCGTATGACGGGGGGCTACACCTTC.

The chain recombines TRBV3-1 (or the pseudogene TRBV3-2) with TRBJ2-7; D is uncertain. Germline values: CDR1 LGHDT, CDR2 YNNKEL (reference sequence). The CDR3 is 13 amino acids. V lost 1 base and J 1 base, leaving 5 bases between the germline ends. This CDR3 reads CASSQGRSYEQYF. The DNA for the CDR3 is TGTGCCAGCAGCCAAGGGAGATCCTACGAGCAGTACTTC.

The rearrangement links TRBV19 to TRBJ1-3, with D unclear. The CDR3 has 14 residues. The germline V gene has CDR1 LNHDA and CDR2 SQIVND (reference sequence). Trimming cost V 4 bases and J 1 base, with 8 bases left between them. CDR3 nucleotides: TGTGCCAGTAGTACTAGCCGGTCTGGAAACACCATATATTTT. Its protein is CASSTSRSGNTIYF.

This chain connects TRBV4-3 to TRBJ2-7; 7 nucleotides match TRBD2. Germline V lookup: CDR1 LGHNA, CDR2 YSLEER. V shed 1 base, J shed 6 bases, and the junction held 12 bases outside the gene matches. This CDR3 is built from 16 residues. This chain's CDR3 is CASSQVRASGPSEQYF. DNA for the CDR3: TGCGCCAGCAGCCAAGTAAGGGCTAGCGGACCGAGCGAGCAGTACTTC.

The J gene is TRBJ1-1, the V gene TRBV11-2, with D perhaps TRBD1 (5 bases). With 5 bases removed from V and 5 bases from J, the gap between germline ends came to 12 bases. Germline V gene sequence: CDR1 SGHAT, CDR2 FQNNGV. The CDR3 contains 13 residues. The CDR3 is CASSPGGRTEAFF. CDR3 DNA sequence: TGTGCCAGCAGCCCCGGGGGGAGGACTGAAGCTTTCTTT.

The genes are TRBV10-3 and TRBJ2-2; 7 bases fit TRBD1. Per the germline V gene, CDR1 is ENHRY and CDR2 is SYGVKD. With V trimmed by 6 bases and J by 1 base, 11 bases remained unmatched. The CDR3 runs 17 residues. CDR3: CAISRDRAALNTGELFF. In nucleotides, the CDR3 is TGTGCCATCAGCCGCGACAGGGCCGCCTTGAACACCGGGGAGCTGTTTTTT.

The genes are TRBV4-1 and TRBJ1-2; 9 nucleotides align to TRBD1. Unmatched junction bases numbered 7, after V lost 1 base and J lost 1 base. CDR1 is MGHRA, CDR2 YSYEKL, per germline. CDR3 length equals 17 residues. CDR3 loop: CASSQGYRGRSNYGYTF. In DNA, the CDR3 is TGCGCCAGCAGCCAAGGGTACAGGGGGCGTAGTAACTATGGCTACACCTTC.

Here the CDR3 DNA reads TGTGCCAGCACCCTTAGTGTAGGGGATAACACTGAAGCTTTCTTT. It yields the protein CASTLSVGDNTEAFF. The rearrangement joins TRBV7-2 to TRBJ1-1, with D possibly being TRBD1 (5 bases). V shed 7 bases and J shed 2 bases, with 17 bases lying between them. CDR1 SGHTA and CDR2 FQGNSA come from the germline V gene. This CDR3 spans 15 amino acids.

This clone has a count of ten or more. V usage is TRBV4-3 and J usage is TRBJ2-5, with 7 bases that match TRBD2. The CDR3 covers 14 residues. CDR1 is LGHNA, CDR2 YSLEER, per germline. V dropped 0 bases and J dropped 4; count of bases not matched to a gene: 2. The CDR3 loop is CASSQELASETQYF. The CDR3 nucleotides read TGCGCCAGCAGCCAAGAACTAGCGTCAGAGACCCAGTACTTC.

V gene TRBV30 combines with J gene TRBJ2-7, with a tentative D call TRBD1 (6 bases). From germline, CDR1 is GTSNPN and CDR2 SVGIG (reference sequence). The V end was cut by 2 bases, the J end by 6 bases, with 17 bases between. This CDR3 region has 14 residues. The DNA of the CDR3 is TGTGCCTGGAGTCCCCGGGCAGGGGAGTTCGAGCAGTACTTC. As protein: CAWSPRAGEFEQYF.

This chain joins TRBV9 and TRBJ2-3; weak D call: TRBD2 (5 bases). Germline values: CDR1 SGDLS, CDR2 YYNGEE. The CDR3 extends over 14 amino acids. The V end was cut by 3 bases, the J end by 6 bases, with 14 bases between. CDR3 region: CASSATARGDTQYF. Here the CDR3 DNA reads TGTGCCAGCAGCGCGACTGCCCGGGGTGATACGCAGTATTTT. The entire variable domain, with the rest obtained from reference TRBV9 and TRBJ2-3, is as follows: DSGVTQTPKHLITATGQRVTLRCSPRSGDLSVYWYQQSLDQGLQFLIQYYNGEERAKGNILERFSAQQFPDLHSELNLSSLELGDSALYFCASSATARGDTQYFGPGTRLTVL.

The chain employs TRBV7-2 and TRBJ1-2; the D gene is possibly TRBD1 (6 bases). Looked up from germline, CDR1 is SGHTA and CDR2 is FQGNSA. This CDR3 has 14 residues. The V and J ends lost 1 base and 8 bases respectively, with 14 bases between them. Here the CDR3 DNA reads TGTGCCAGCAGCTTAGGTGGGCAGGGGCCAGGCTACACCTTC. It is translated as CASSLGGQGPGYTF.

The rearrangement uses TRBV6-2 or TRBV6-3 and TRBJ1-1; the match to TRBD1 covers 8 bases. The CDR3 runs to 14 residues. Trimming at V came to 5 bases and at J to 1 base, leaving 3 bases not matched to a gene. Germline CDR1 MNHEY, CDR2 SVGEGT. The CDR3, as DNA: TGTGCCAGCAGTCGACAGGGGCAGAACACTGAAGCTTTCTTT. Protein sequence: CASSRQGQNTEAFF.